This T cell receptor (beta chain) is drawn from a study of cytomegalovirus exposure and HLA in healthy donors. Study-level information: Previous work identified roughly 120 million unique TCR beta sequences from around 170 million T cells.

Germline CDR1 reads SGDLS; CDR2 reads YYNGEE. This CDR3 region has 14 residues. The V end lost 0 bases, the J end lost 5 bases, and 11 bases lay between the germline ends. Study outcomes and limitations: Fewer N-insertions (relative to the 666-donor mean) were reportedly seen in an Asian-associated ancestry cluster in a later analysis. In vitro testing confirmed a few CMV-associated chains as specific for CMV antigens. The classifier was said to identify cytomegalovirus status with high specificity and sensitivity.

PCR amplification relied on 60 Vbeta primers (plus 13 Jbeta primers). Produced via immunoSEQ multiplex PCR; TCRdb's table is partial and in-frame only. The table includes 95,000 to 150,000 clones, 10% to 13% detected once. With respect to this clone: Its antigen is still unknown.

The receptor was derived from a woman under 30 in good health and CMV-seropositive. The sample comprised PBMCs. The rearrangement joins TRBV9 to TRBJ1-1; D may be TRBD1 (5 bases). This CDR3 reads CASSVDRSDTEAFF. The CDR3 DNA follows: TGTGCCAGCAGCGTAGACAGGTCGGATACTGAAGCTTTCTTT.